The sequence of this TCR beta chain was determined in a study of glioma-infiltrating T cells after dendritic cell vaccination. On this clone itself: The antigen is undetermined.

V was clipped by 1 base and J by 3 bases, with 6 bases between them. Germline V lookup: CDR1 MNHNS, CDR2 SASEGT. The CDR3 spans 13 residues. Produced via immunoSEQ multiplex PCR; TCRdb's table is partial and in-frame only. This table holds around 100,000 clones, 80% to 90% found once. The study's findings and limits: No direct clonality-survival link was found; a diverse polyclonal response may matter.

The source of this sequence is a human donor with glioblastoma. The rearrangement links TRBV6-1 to TRBJ2-5, with D possibly TRBD1 on 6 matching bases. This material consisted of blood, taken before dendritic cell vaccination. Here the CDR3 reads CASSEDREETQYF. Written as DNA, the CDR3 is TGTGCCAGCAGTGAAGACAGGGAAGAGACCCAGTACTTC.